Described below is a single T cell receptor (beta chain) sequence and its context. Libraries were prepared by immunoSEQ multiplex PCR; TCRdb keeps only in-frame clonotypes and omits some of them. There are 170,000 or so clones in the sample; over 80% occur only once, and about 7% lies in the top ten. The germline V gene encodes CDR1 SGDLS and CDR2 YYNGEE. This CDR3 has 17 amino acids. J was trimmed by 4 bases and V by 2 bases; bases with no gene match: 10. This sample was included in a study of blood T cell repertoires in COVID-19. Study-wide context: Samples taken during acute and convalescent COVID-19 were collected in the United States, Italy and Spain.

The sequence came from a woman aged 40 to 50 with COVID-19, enrolled during active disease. The chain couples TRBV9 to TRBJ1-4; 8 nucleotides line up with TRBD1. Sample: peripheral blood. CDR3 amino acids: CASSVDPPGGINEKLFF. The CDR3 DNA is TGTGCCAGCAGCGTCGACCCCCCAGGGGGCATTAATGAAAAACTGTTTTTT. Variable domain in full (rest from reference TRBV9 and TRBJ1-4): DSGVTQTPKHLITATGQRVTLRCSPRSGDLSVYWYQQSLDQGLQFLIQYYNGEERAKGNILERFSAQQFPDLHSELNLSSLELGDSALYFCASSVDPPGGINEKLFFGSGTQLSVL.